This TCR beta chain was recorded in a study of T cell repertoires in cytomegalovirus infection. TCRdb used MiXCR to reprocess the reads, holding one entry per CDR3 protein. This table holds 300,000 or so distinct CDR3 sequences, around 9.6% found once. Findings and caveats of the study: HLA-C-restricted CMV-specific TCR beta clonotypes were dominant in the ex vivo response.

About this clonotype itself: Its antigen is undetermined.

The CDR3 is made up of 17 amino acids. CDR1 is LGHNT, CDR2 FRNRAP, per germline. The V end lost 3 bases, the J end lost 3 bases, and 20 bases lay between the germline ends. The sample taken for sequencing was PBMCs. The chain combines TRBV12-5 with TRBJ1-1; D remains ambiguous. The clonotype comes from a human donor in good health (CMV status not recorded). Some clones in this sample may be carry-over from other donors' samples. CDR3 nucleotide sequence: TGTGCTAGTGGTTTCGGGATCGGGCCACCCGGGGACACTGAAGCTTTCTTT. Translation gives CASGFGIGPPGDTEAFF.